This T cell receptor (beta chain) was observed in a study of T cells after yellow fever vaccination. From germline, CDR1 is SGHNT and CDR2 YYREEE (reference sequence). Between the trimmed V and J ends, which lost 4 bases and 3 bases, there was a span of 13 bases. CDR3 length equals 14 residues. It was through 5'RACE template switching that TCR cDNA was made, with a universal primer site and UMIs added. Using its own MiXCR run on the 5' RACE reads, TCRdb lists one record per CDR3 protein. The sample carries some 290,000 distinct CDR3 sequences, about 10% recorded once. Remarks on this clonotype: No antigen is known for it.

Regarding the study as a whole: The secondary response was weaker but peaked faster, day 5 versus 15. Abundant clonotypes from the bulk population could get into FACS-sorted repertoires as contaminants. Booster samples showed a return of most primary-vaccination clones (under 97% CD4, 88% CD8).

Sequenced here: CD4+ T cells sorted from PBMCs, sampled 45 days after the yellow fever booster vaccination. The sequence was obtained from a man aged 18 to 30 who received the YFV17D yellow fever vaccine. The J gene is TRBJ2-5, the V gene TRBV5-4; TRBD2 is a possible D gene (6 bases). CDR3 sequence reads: CASSGRGGEETQYF. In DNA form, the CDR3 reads TGTGCCAGCAGCGGACGAGGAGGGGAAGAGACCCAGTACTTC.